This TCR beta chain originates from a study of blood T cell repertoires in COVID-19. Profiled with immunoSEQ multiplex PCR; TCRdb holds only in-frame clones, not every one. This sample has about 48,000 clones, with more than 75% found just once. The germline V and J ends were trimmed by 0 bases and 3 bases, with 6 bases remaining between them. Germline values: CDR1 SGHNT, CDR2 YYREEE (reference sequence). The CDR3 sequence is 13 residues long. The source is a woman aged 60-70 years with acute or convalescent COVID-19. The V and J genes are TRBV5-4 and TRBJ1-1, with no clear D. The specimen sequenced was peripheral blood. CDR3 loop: CASSLGQYTEAFF. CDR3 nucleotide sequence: TGTGCCAGCAGCTTGGGGCAATACACTGAAGCTTTCTTT. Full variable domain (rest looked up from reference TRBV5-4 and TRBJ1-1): ETGVTQSPTHLIKTRGQQVTLRCSSQSGHNTVSWYQQALGQGPQFIFQYYREEENGRGNFPPRFSGLQFPNYSSELNVNALELDDSALYLCASSLGQYTEAFFGQGTRLTVV.